Shown below are 19 T cell receptor beta chains from a single sample sequenced in a study of T cells in localized non-small cell lung cancer. Profiling relied on immunoSEQ multiplex PCR, and the TCRdb table lists in-frame clones only, not all of them. The sample has about 33,000 clones, about nine tenths seen once; the top ten hold 3.5% to 5%. The sample consisted of peripheral blood, taken before any cancer treatment. Source of these receptors: a man aged 35 to 69 with stage I lung adenocarcinoma.

In its sample, this clone was seen once. This chain connects TRBV2 to TRBJ2-5; weak D call: TRBD2 (5 bases). The CDR3 is 16 amino acids. Trimming took off 2 bases at V and 0 bases at J, with 13 bases between the two ends. Germline-derived CDR1 and CDR2 are SNHLY and FYNNEI. CDR3 coding DNA: TGTGCCAGCAGTGAATCCCGACGGCGGGACCAAGAGACCCAGTACTTC. It yields the protein CASSESRRRDQETQYF.

This chain uses TRBV2 with TRBJ1-1; possibly TRBD1 for D (6 bases). Germline V gives CDR1 SNHLY, CDR2 FYNNEI. This CDR3 spans 15 amino acids. With 6 bases removed from V and 0 bases from J, the gap between germline ends came to 14 bases. CDR3 sequence (DNA): TGTGCCAGCAGAATATACAGGGATATGAACACTGAAGCTTTCTTT. Translating it yields CASRIYRDMNTEAFF.

This clone has only one observation. V gene TRBV6-6 combines with J gene TRBJ1-2; D is perhaps TRBD1 (6 bases). This CDR3 has 13 residues. Germline V gives CDR1 MNHNY, CDR2 SVGAGI (reference sequence). Between the trimmed V and J ends, which lost 7 bases and 5 bases, there was a span of 14 bases. The CDR3 region is CASMRGRGYGYTF. In nucleotides, the CDR3 is TGTGCCAGCATGCGGGGGCGTGGGTATGGCTACACCTTC.

This chain joins TRBV7-8 and TRBJ2-1; a possible D gene is TRBD2 (5 bases). The V end lost 5 bases, the J end lost 0 bases, and 20 bases lay between the germline ends. CDR1 is SGHVS, CDR2 FQNEAQ, per germline. The CDR3 has 18 amino acids. The CDR3 spells CASSPYQISAGSYNEQFF. The CDR3 region has the DNA TGTGCCAGCAGCCCTTACCAGATTTCCGCGGGCTCCTACAATGAGCAGTTCTTC.

V is TRBV7-8 and J is TRBJ2-3; D is unresolved. Trimming removed 1 base from V and 4 bases from J, with 12 bases in between. The CDR3 sequence is 15 residues long. Looked up from germline, CDR1 is SGHVS and CDR2 is FQNEAQ. The DNA for the CDR3 is TGTGCCAGCAGCTTAGAACGAGGCCGGGCAGATACGCAGTATTTT. Translating it yields CASSLERGRADTQYF. Supplemented by reference TRBV7-8 and TRBJ2-3, the full variable domain reads GAGVSQSPRYKVAKRGQDVALRCDPISGHVSLFWYQQALGQGPEFLTYFQNEAQLDKSGLPSDRFFAERPEGSVSTLKIQRTQQEDSAVYLCASSLERGRADTQYFGPGTRLTVL.

The chain has TRBV9 and TRBJ1-4; D not certain. Trimming cost V 0 bases and J 8 bases, with 20 bases left between them. The germline gives CDR1 SGDLS, CDR2 YYNGEE. This CDR3 has 17 residues. The CDR3 is CASSVAWGGSGEEKLFF. The CDR3 DNA reads as TGTGCCAGCAGCGTAGCTTGGGGTGGCAGCGGCGAAGAAAAACTGTTTTTT.

V and J are TRBV9 and TRBJ2-6; weak D call: TRBD1 (5 bases). V was shortened by 3 bases and J by 0 bases, with 16 bases between the two germline ends. CDR3 length: 18 residues. Per germline, CDR1 SGDLS and CDR2 YYNGEE. CDR3 sequence (DNA): TGTGCCAGCAGCGCGTCGACAGCTTTGAACTCTGGGGCCAACGTCCTGACTTTC. Translating gives CASSASTALNSGANVLTF.

The rearrangement links TRBV5-1 to TRBJ2-1; 7 bases match TRBD1. With V trimmed by 2 bases and J by 9 bases, 2 bases remained unmatched. Germline V gene sequence: CDR1 SGHRS, CDR2 YFSETQ. This CDR3 is built from 12 residues. CDR3: CASSLQGFEQFF. CDR3 DNA sequence: TGCGCCAGCAGCTTACAGGGGTTTGAGCAGTTCTTC.

A remark on this clone: A read error may account for a junction end that differs from germline. J is TRBJ1-3 and V is TRBV19; D unresolved. The CDR3 contains 15 residues. Germline CDR1 is LNHDA and CDR2 is SQIVND (reference sequence). CDR3 bases: TGTGCCAGTAGTAATCGAGGGAACTCTGGAAGCACCATATATTTT. Protein product: CASSNRGNSGSTIYF.

By its share, this clone is medium-sized. The CDR3, as DNA: TGTGCCAGCAGCTTGAAGGGGCGAGGACAAGAGACCCAGTACTTC. This sequence encodes CASSLKGRGQETQYF. This chain connects TRBV5-6 to TRBJ2-5; tentatively, D is TRBD1 (5 bases). The CDR3 spans 15 residues. Germline V gene sequence: CDR1 SGHDT, CDR2 YYEEEE. Trimming cost V 1 base and J 2 bases, with 12 bases left between them.

The chain recombines TRBV2 with TRBJ2-3, with 9 bases lining up with TRBD2. The CDR3 is 14 residues long. After removal of 7 bases from V and 7 bases from J, the junction contained 9 bases not matched to a gene. Germline V gives CDR1 SNHLY, CDR2 FYNNEI. CDR3 in DNA: TGTGCCAGCATCTTGGGACTAGCTGCCCATACGCAGTATTTT. Translating gives CASILGLAAHTQYF.

The CDR3 DNA follows: TGTGCCAGTAGTATAGGAGGGGGCTACACCTTC. Residues: CASSIGGGYTF. The rearrangement uses TRBV19 and TRBJ1-2; D unclear. V was trimmed by 1 base and J by 8 bases, leaving 5 bases between them. CDR1 is LNHDA and CDR2 is SQIVND in the germline V gene (reference sequence). This CDR3 has 11 residues.

This rearrangement joins TRBV9 to TRBJ2-2; no reliable D call. The CDR3 runs to 13 residues. Trimming took off 0 bases at V and 7 bases at J, with 7 bases between the two ends. Germline loops: CDR1 SGDLS, CDR2 YYNGEE. The CDR3 DNA sequence: TGTGCCAGCAGCGTAGGCGGTATCGGGGAGCTGTTTTTT. This encodes CASSVGGIGELFF. The full variable domain, its missing parts supplied by reference TRBV9 and TRBJ2-2, is DSGVTQTPKHLITATGQRVTLRCSPRSGDLSVYWYQQSLDQGLQFLIQYYNGEERAKGNILERFSAQQFPDLHSELNLSSLELGDSALYFCASSVGGIGELFFGEGSRLTVL.

The V call is TRBV20-1, the J call TRBJ2-5; D call uncertain. There are 11 residues in the CDR3. V was shortened by 0 bases and J by 5 bases, with 4 bases between the two germline ends. The germline gives CDR1 DFQATT, CDR2 SNEGSKA (reference sequence). CDR3 sequence reads: CSARERETQYF. CDR3 DNA: TGCAGTGCTAGAGAGAGGGAGACCCAGTACTTC.

The chain has TRBV12-5 and TRBJ1-6; no definite D call. The CDR3 is made up of 14 amino acids. Trimming took off 1 base at V and 7 bases at J, with 8 bases between the two ends. Germline CDR1 LGHNT, CDR2 FRNRAP. This chain's CDR3 is CASGLESQNSPLHF. The CDR3 DNA sequence: TGTGCTAGTGGTTTGGAAAGCCAGAATTCACCCCTCCACTTT.

The rearrangement joins TRBV4-2 to TRBJ1-3; D may be TRBD1 (5 bases). Germline CDR1 LGHNA, CDR2 YNFKEQ. The length of the CDR3 is 18 residues. The V end was cut by 0 bases, the J end by 0 bases, with 15 bases between. CDR3 in amino acids: CASSQDLGTPSSGNTIYF. The CDR3 region has the DNA TGTGCCAGCAGCCAAGATTTAGGGACCCCATCCTCTGGAAACACCATATATTTT.

This clone was recorded once. The chain carries TRBV6-1 and TRBJ1-3; no clear D gene. The V end lost 1 base, the J end lost 0 bases, and 4 bases lay between the germline ends. This CDR3 contains 14 residues. Germline assignment: CDR1 MNHNS and CDR2 SASEGT. CDR3 coding DNA: TGTGCCAGCAGTGAAGGGGGCTCTGGAAACACCATATATTTT. As protein: CASSEGGSGNTIYF.

This clone was seen a single time. This chain links TRBV18 with TRBJ2-1, with 7 positions matching TRBD1. Germline V lookup: CDR1 KGHSH, CDR2 LQKENI. V trimming: 3 bases; J trimming: 3 bases; junction bases outside the gene matches: 5. This CDR3 spans 15 amino acids. The CDR3 loop is CASSPQGVIYNEQFF. As DNA, the CDR3 is TGTGCCAGCTCACCGCAGGGGGTAATCTACAATGAGCAGTTCTTC.

The chain joins TRBV9 to TRBJ1-1; D not resolved. Trimming shortened V by 0 bases and J by 1 base, and 10 bases separated the two germline ends. The CDR3 spans 15 residues. Looked up from germline, CDR1 is SGDLS and CDR2 is YYNGEE. This CDR3 reads CASSVAALPNTEAFF. DNA for the CDR3: TGTGCCAGCAGCGTAGCGGCCCTACCGAACACTGAAGCTTTCTTT.